The T cell receptor beta chain described here comes from a study of blood T cell repertoires in COVID-19. As regards this clone: An end of the junction differs from the germline gene, which may be a read error.

The repertoire was sequenced with immunoSEQ multiplex PCR; TCRdb's copy has only in-frame clones and lacks some. The sample includes some 230,000 clones, about 80% seen only once; the top ten take roughly 15%. The sequence was obtained from a middle-aged man who had recovered from COVID-19. The source material was PBMCs or T cells enriched from blood (not recorded which).

CDR3 DNA: TGTGCCAGCTCATCAACATTGGGACAGCCTCAGATCTTC. It specifies CASSSTLGQPQIF. This chain links TRBV18 with TRBJ1-2; TRBD1 matches 7 bases. This CDR3 has 13 amino acids. Germline CDR1 reads KGHSH; CDR2 reads LQKENI.